The TCR beta chain described here comes from a study of OX40 agonist ivuxolimab in advanced cancers. Study overall: At 75% to 90% male, the cohort had a mean age of 60 years, ranging from roughly 23 to 80.

The trim removed 0 bases at V and 7 bases at J, leaving 7 bases unmatched. Germline assignment: CDR1 MNHNS and CDR2 SASEGT. The CDR3 is 16 residues long. The data were produced by immunoSEQ multiplex PCR, yet TCRdb's version contains in-frame clones alone and is incomplete. The data contain approximately 100,000 clones, 80% to 90% of them singletons. The material was CD4+ or CD8+ T cells sorted from blood, obtained in a trial of the OX40 agonist ivuxolimab. The chain uses TRBV6-1 and TRBJ2-1; 9 bases map to TRBD1. The TCR originated in an adult with an advanced solid tumor such as melanoma, head and neck, liver or kidney cancer. CDR3 DNA: TGTGCCAGCAGTGAAGCGCAAGGACAGGGGTTGAATGAGCAGTTCTTC. Translating it yields CASSEAQGQGLNEQFF.